This T cell receptor (beta chain) was recorded in a study of blood T cell repertoires in COVID-19. Looking at the study overall: The cDNA or gDNA used as material had been derived from T cells, B-cell-depleted T cells, or PBMCs.

Participants' own reports of clinical history determined their cohort assignment. Recovery meant two consecutive negative NP/OP PCR tests, professional clearance, or resolved symptoms. This CDR3 contains 16 residues. Germline CDR1 is SEHNR and CDR2 is FQNEAQ (reference sequence). Trimming left V 2 bases short and J 3 bases short, with 14 bases between. In the authors' methods: Amplifying reference gene primers gave estimates of nucleated cell counts. The repertoire was sequenced with immunoSEQ multiplex PCR; TCRdb's copy has only in-frame clones and lacks some. Clone size and the V and J calls come from that table; the DNA yielded D and trimming. The sample has some 330,000 clones; roughly 88% are singletons.

This receptor was taken from a young man who had recovered from COVID-19. V usage is TRBV7-9 and J usage is TRBJ1-5, with D unresolved. Source material: PBMCs or T cells enriched from blood (not recorded which). In nucleotides, the CDR3 is TGTGCCAGCAGCTTATTCAATCCGGGGAACAATCAGCCCCAGCATTTT. Translating it yields CASSLFNPGNNQPQHF.